Each of the 31 T cell receptor beta chains below was sequenced from the same sample in a study of blood T cell repertoires in COVID-19. Clones were read by immunoSEQ multiplex PCR, and TCRdb kept only the in-frame ones, dropping some. The sample holds about 220,000 clones, 65% to 85% seen once. Specimen: PBMCs or T cells enriched from blood (not recorded which). Receptor source: a woman aged 60-75 years who had recovered from COVID-19.

This sequence joins TRBV10-3 and TRBJ2-3; D remains ambiguous. Germline values: CDR1 ENHRY, CDR2 SYGVKD. The germline V and J ends were trimmed by 3 bases and 1 base, with 11 bases remaining between them. The length of the CDR3 is 15 residues. The chain's CDR3 is CAISDPPLGTDTQYF. The CDR3 DNA follows: TGTGCCATCAGTGATCCCCCTTTAGGCACAGATACGCAGTATTTT.

The chain has TRBV29-1 and TRBJ1-2, with 10 nucleotides matching TRBD1. CDR3 length: 12 residues. In germline, CDR1 is SQVTM, CDR2 ANQGSEA. V dropped 7 bases and J dropped 8; count of bases not matched to a gene: 7. Here the CDR3 DNA reads TGCAGCGGTGACAGGGGGCTGGGGGGCTACACCTTC. Protein sequence: CSGDRGLGGYTF.

The chain joins TRBV2 to TRBJ2-2; possible D gene TRBD1, 6 bases. The V end lost 3 bases, the J end lost 3 bases, and 14 bases lay between the germline ends. The CDR3 is 16 amino acids. CDR1 and CDR2 from the germline V gene are SNHLY and FYNNEI. The CDR3 loop is CASSEDGGTHTGELFF. CDR3 DNA: TGTGCCAGCAGTGAGGATGGGGGCACCCACACCGGGGAGCTGTTTTTT.

The rearrangement joins TRBV7-9 to TRBJ1-4; 8 bases match TRBD1. V lost 0 bases and J lost 7; bases outside the gene matches: 16. Germline values: CDR1 SEHNR, CDR2 FQNEAQ (reference sequence). The CDR3 is 19 residues long. For the CDR3, the DNA is TGTGCCAGCAGCTTAGCAATTGGCCAGGGGGCGCGGAGTGGTGAAAAACTGTTTTTT. As protein: CASSLAIGQGARSGEKLFF.

The V gene is TRBV6-2 or TRBV6-3, the J gene TRBJ1-2; D remains ambiguous. V was pared by 6 bases and J by 3 bases, with 5 bases between. Per germline, CDR1 MNHEY and CDR2 SVGEGT. The CDR3 loop spans 11 amino acids. The CDR3: CASSRDYGYTF. The CDR3 DNA sequence: TGTGCCAGCAGCCGAGACTATGGCTACACCTTC.

This sequence joins TRBV13 and TRBJ1-2, with TRBD1 matching 8 bases. This CDR3 has 17 residues. Germline CDR1 PRHDT, CDR2 FYEKMQ (reference sequence). V dropped 2 bases and J dropped 5; count of bases not matched to a gene: 13. The CDR3 loop reads CASSLSVSPGQAYGYTF. CDR3 nucleotide sequence: TGTGCCAGCAGCTTAAGTGTCTCGCCGGGACAGGCTTATGGCTACACCTTC.

V usage is TRBV4-3 and J usage is TRBJ1-1, with D tentatively TRBD1 (6 bases). The CDR3 length is 15 residues. Deletions cut 0 bases from V and 5 bases from J, with 13 bases between. Germline CDR1 and CDR2: LGHNA and YSLEER. The CDR3 coding sequence is TGCGCCAGCAGCCAAGAGCGAGGGGGAAGGACTGAAGCTTTCTTT. Translating gives CASSQERGGRTEAFF.

This rearrangement joins TRBV6-1 to TRBJ1-5; D gene uncertain. Trimming removed 3 bases from V and 0 bases from J, with 6 bases in between. The CDR3 spans 14 residues. Germline CDR1 MNHNS, CDR2 SASEGT. CDR3 coding DNA: TGTGCCAGCAGTGACGTGTATAGCAATCAGCCCCAGCATTTT. It is translated as CASSDVYSNQPQHF.

This chain joins TRBV6-1 and TRBJ1-6, with TRBD1 identical over 9 bases. The length of the CDR3 is 16 residues. The germline V gene has CDR1 MNHNS and CDR2 SASEGT. After removal of 3 bases from V and 13 bases from J, the junction contained 13 bases not matched to a gene. This CDR3 is CASSDRIGTGLVPLHF. DNA for the CDR3: TGTGCCAGCAGTGACCGTATAGGGACAGGGTTAGTTCCCCTCCACTTT.

The chain joins TRBV25-1 to TRBJ1-2, with TRBD1 identical over 7 bases. CDR3 size: 16 residues. With V trimmed by 3 bases and J by 6 bases, 13 bases remained unmatched. Germline assignment: CDR1 MGHDK and CDR2 SYGVNS. DNA for the CDR3: TGTGCCAGCAGTGACAGTTTACAGGGGTTCATTCATGGCTACACCTTC. Translating gives CASSDSLQGFIHGYTF.

V is TRBV29-1 and J is TRBJ1-1; a weak D match, TRBD1 (6 bases). Germline values: CDR1 SQVTM, CDR2 ANQGSEA. CDR3 length: 13 amino acids. Trimming took off 4 bases at V and 5 bases at J, with 14 bases between the two ends. CDR3 coding DNA: TGCAGCGTTGCAGGGGCCCAAGGAACTGAAGCTTTCTTT. This codes for CSVAGAQGTEAFF.

There are many counts of this clone. V gene TRBV7-9 combines with J gene TRBJ1-5; D may be TRBD1 (6 bases). V was cut by 5 bases and J by 7 bases, with 12 bases left in between. Germline loops: CDR1 SEHNR, CDR2 FQNEAQ (reference sequence). This CDR3 contains 13 residues. CDR3 region: CASSPQGLQPQHF. The CDR3, as DNA: TGTGCCAGCAGCCCACAGGGTCTCCAGCCCCAGCATTTT.

There are a few counts of this clone. The genes are TRBV6-5 and TRBJ2-7; 7 bases line up with TRBD2. The CDR3 length is 16 residues. Trimming at V came to 2 bases and at J to 7 bases, leaving 14 bases not matched to a gene. Germline V CDR1 and CDR2: MNHEY, SVGAGI. In nucleotides, the CDR3 is TGTGCCAGCAGTTACCTCTTTGGGGGAGGGCCGGGGGAGCAGTACTTC. Amino acids: CASSYLFGGGPGEQYF.

The chain has TRBV3-1 (or the pseudogene TRBV3-2) and TRBJ2-7; D is perhaps TRBD2 (5 bases). The CDR3 has 15 residues. V lost 3 bases, J lost 2 bases, and 14 bases lay in between. In germline, CDR1 is LGHDT, CDR2 YNNKEL (reference sequence). The CDR3 bases are TGTGCCAGCAGCCATGGAGCGGCTTATACCTACGAGCAGTACTTC. This codes for CASSHGAAYTYEQYF.

The V gene is TRBV29-1, the J gene TRBJ2-3; 13 nucleotides match TRBD2. CDR3 size: 15 residues. Germline V CDR1 and CDR2: SQVTM, ANQGSEA. Germline trimming cut 6 bases from V and 5 bases from J; bases unmatched to any gene: 8. For the CDR3, the DNA is TGCAGCGTGACAAGGACTAGCGGGGGAGGAGATACGCAGTATTTT. The encoded protein is CSVTRTSGGGDTQYF.

The genes are TRBV7-2 and TRBJ1-4, with 10 positions matching TRBD1. Germline loops: CDR1 SGHTA, CDR2 FQGNSA. The CDR3 runs 14 residues. The V gene end was trimmed by 4 bases and the J gene end by 8 bases; junction bases not matched to a gene: 4. CDR3 amino acids: CASSWDRGGEKLFF. CDR3 DNA sequence: TGTGCCAGCAGCTGGGACAGGGGAGGAGAAAAACTGTTTTTT.

Worth noting for this clone: One end of the junction varies from germline; a read error may be responsible. The V call is TRBV29-1, the J call TRBJ1-4, with no clear D. Germline V gives CDR1 SQVTM, CDR2 ANQGSEA. The CDR3 totals 13 residues. For the CDR3, the DNA is TGCAGCGTTGCCAGAGACGTGGGAGAGGAGCGTCTTTTT. It specifies CSVARDVGEERLF.

The genes are TRBV27 and TRBJ2-2, with 8 bases fitting TRBD2. Germline CDR1 and CDR2: MNHEY and SMNVEV (reference sequence). The V gene end was trimmed by 4 bases and the J gene end by 6 bases; junction bases not matched to a gene: 13. The CDR3 totals 17 residues. The CDR3 DNA follows: TGTGCCAGCAGTTCCCCGGGACTAGTGATTCGGGCCGGGGAGCTGTTTTTT. This translates into CASSSPGLVIRAGELFF.

This chain connects TRBV12-3 or TRBV12-4 to TRBJ2-5, with D perhaps TRBD1 (6 bases). CDR3 length equals 13 residues. Between the trimmed V and J ends, which lost 2 bases and 6 bases, there was a span of 10 bases. The CDR3 region is CASSLQQGKTQYF. CDR3 DNA sequence: TGTGCCAGCAGTTTACAACAGGGAAAGACCCAGTACTTC.

This clone appeared a single time. CDR3 bases: TGCAGTGCTAGAGAAGTAGATGAGCAGTTCTTC. Translation: CSAREVDEQFF. The rearrangement joins TRBV20-1 to TRBJ2-1, with no clear D. The CDR3 extends over 11 amino acids. Trimming left V 0 bases short and J 8 bases short, with 5 bases between. The V gene's germline CDR1 is DFQATT and CDR2 SNEGSKA (reference sequence).

The chain uses TRBV6-5 and TRBJ1-3; 11 bases align to TRBD1. After removal of 7 bases from V and 3 bases from J, the junction contained 5 bases not matched to a gene. The germline V gene encodes CDR1 MNHEY and CDR2 SVGAGI. The CDR3 covers 15 residues. CDR3 residues: CASNGDRGYGNTIYF. Written as DNA, the CDR3 is TGTGCCAGCAACGGGGACAGGGGGTATGGAAACACCATATATTTT.

The chain links TRBV18 to TRBJ1-2, with no clear D. The CDR3 is 17 residues long. Per the germline V gene, CDR1 is KGHSH and CDR2 is LQKENI. The V and J ends lost 1 base and 6 bases respectively, with 21 bases between them. This CDR3 is CASSPQGAALLEDGYTF. Written as DNA, the CDR3 is TGTGCCAGCTCACCACAGGGAGCAGCCTTACTAGAGGATGGCTACACCTTC.

The sample holds one count of this clone. This chain connects TRBV28 to TRBJ1-3, with D possibly TRBD1 on 6 matching bases. Trimming cost V 2 bases and J 4 bases, with 12 bases left between them. The germline CDR1 and CDR2 sequences are MDHEN and SYDVKM. This CDR3 is 15 amino acids long. The CDR3 loop is CASSLGGNVGNTIYF. CDR3 nucleotide sequence: TGTGCCAGCAGTTTAGGGGGCAATGTGGGAAACACCATATATTTT. Full variable domain (missing parts from reference TRBV28 and TRBJ1-3): DVKVTQSSRYLVKRTGEKVFLECVQDMDHENMFWYRQDPGLGLRLIYFSYDVKMKEKGDIPEGYSVSREKKERFSLILESASTNQTSMYLCASSLGGNVGNTIYFGEGSWLTVV.

The chain has TRBV13 and TRBJ2-7, with TRBD1 identical over 10 bases. The CDR3 runs 17 residues. Germline V gene lookup returns CDR1 PRHDT and CDR2 FYEKMQ (reference sequence). J was trimmed by 5 bases and V by 4 bases; bases with no gene match: 14. As DNA, the CDR3 is TGTGCCAGCAGCTCAATCATACCGGGACAGGGGTTCCACGAGCAGTACTTC. Translation gives CASSSIIPGQGFHEQYF.

A few counts support this clone. This chain connects TRBV30 to TRBJ1-1; possibly TRBD1 for D (6 bases). Trimming removed 2 bases at V and 0 bases at J, with 10 bases between. The length of the CDR3 is 14 residues. Germline V lookup: CDR1 GTSNPN, CDR2 SVGIG (reference sequence). CDR3 nucleotide sequence: TGTGCCTGGAGTCCCAGGGGCTTGAACACTGAAGCTTTCTTT. Translation gives CAWSPRGLNTEAFF.

The J gene is TRBJ1-1, the V gene TRBV11-2; D unresolved. Germline V gene lookup returns CDR1 SGHAT and CDR2 FQNNGV. V was trimmed by 5 bases and J by 6 bases, leaving 10 bases between them. This CDR3 has 12 residues. The CDR3 loop reads CASSIGGAEAFF. The CDR3 DNA sequence: TGTGCCAGCAGCATCGGCGGGGCTGAAGCTTTCTTT.

The rearrangement links TRBV27 to TRBJ1-1; tentative D call: TRBD1 (5 bases). Per germline, CDR1 MNHEY and CDR2 SMNVEV (reference sequence). The CDR3 loop spans 14 amino acids. With 8 bases removed from V and 6 bases from J, the gap between germline ends came to 19 bases. This CDR3 reads CASGPSGTSSEAFF. Here the CDR3 DNA reads TGTGCCAGCGGGCCCTCAGGGACTTCCTCTGAAGCTTTCTTT.

The chain couples TRBV9 to TRBJ2-5; D is possibly TRBD1 (5 bases). This CDR3 spans 16 amino acids. Germline CDR1 SGDLS, CDR2 YYNGEE. The V and J ends lost 0 bases and 2 bases respectively, with 14 bases between them. CDR3 nucleotide sequence: TGTGCCAGCAGCGTAGGGGTCAGGGTGACTCAAGAGACCCAGTACTTC. It translates to CASSVGVRVTQETQYF.

The rearrangement joins TRBV6-1 to TRBJ1-2, with D uncertain. In germline, CDR1 is MNHNS, CDR2 SASEGT. Between the trimmed V and J ends, which lost 1 base and 8 bases, there was a span of 14 bases. This CDR3 spans 14 amino acids. The DNA for the CDR3 is TGTGCCAGCAGTGAAGGCCGAACGGCGGGGGGCTACACCTTC. Its translation is CASSEGRTAGGYTF.

V gene TRBV11-1 combines with J gene TRBJ2-3; possibly TRBD2 for D (5 bases). Trimming cost V 1 base and J 5 bases, with 16 bases left between them. The CDR3 has 16 residues. CDR1 is SGHAT, CDR2 FQDESV, per germline (reference sequence). The CDR3 DNA reads as TGTGCCAGCAGCTTAGAAGGTCAGGCGGGCAGAGATACGCAGTATTTT. Its translation is CASSLEGQAGRDTQYF.

As regards this clone: The same CDR3 is also encoded by other DNA sequences in this sample. The CDR3 DNA sequence: TGTGCCAGCAGCTTAGCGGGAGGGCCAGAGACCCAGTACTTC. Its translation: CASSLAGGPETQYF. This rearrangement joins TRBV7-2 to TRBJ2-5, with TRBD2 identical over 7 bases. Germline trimming cut 0 bases from V and 4 bases from J; bases unmatched to any gene: 2. Germline V CDR1 and CDR2: SGHTA, FQGNSA. The CDR3 is made up of 14 amino acids.